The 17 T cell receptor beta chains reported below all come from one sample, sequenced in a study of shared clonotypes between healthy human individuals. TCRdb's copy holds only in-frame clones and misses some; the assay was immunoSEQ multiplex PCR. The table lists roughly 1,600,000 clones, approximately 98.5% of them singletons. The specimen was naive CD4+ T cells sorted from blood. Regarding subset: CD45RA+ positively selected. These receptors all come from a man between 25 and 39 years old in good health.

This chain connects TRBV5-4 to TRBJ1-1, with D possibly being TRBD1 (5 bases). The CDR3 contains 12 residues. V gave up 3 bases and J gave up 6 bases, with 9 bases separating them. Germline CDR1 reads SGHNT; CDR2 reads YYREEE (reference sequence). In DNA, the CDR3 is TGTGCCAGCAGCTCGCAGGGCCCTGAAGCTTTCTTT. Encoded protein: CASSSQGPEAFF.

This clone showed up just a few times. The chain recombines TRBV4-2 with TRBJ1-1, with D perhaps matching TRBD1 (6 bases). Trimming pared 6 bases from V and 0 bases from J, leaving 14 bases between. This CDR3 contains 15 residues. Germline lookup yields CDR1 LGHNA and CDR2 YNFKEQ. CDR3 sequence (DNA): TGTGCCAGCAGGGAAACGGGACACTTGAACACTGAAGCTTTCTTT. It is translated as CASRETGHLNTEAFF.

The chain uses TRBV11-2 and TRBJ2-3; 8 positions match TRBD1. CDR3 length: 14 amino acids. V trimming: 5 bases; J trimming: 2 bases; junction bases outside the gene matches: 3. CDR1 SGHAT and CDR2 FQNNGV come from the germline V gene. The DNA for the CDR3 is TGTGCCAGCAGCCGGGACAGGTTCACAGATACGCAGTATTTT. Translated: CASSRDRFTDTQYF.

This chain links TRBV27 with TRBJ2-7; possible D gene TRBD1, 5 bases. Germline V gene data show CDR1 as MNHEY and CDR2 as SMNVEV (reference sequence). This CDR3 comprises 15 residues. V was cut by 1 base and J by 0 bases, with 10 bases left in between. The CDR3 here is CASSLYRTYSYEQYF. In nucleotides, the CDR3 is TGTGCCAGCAGTTTATACAGGACGTACTCCTACGAGCAGTACTTC.

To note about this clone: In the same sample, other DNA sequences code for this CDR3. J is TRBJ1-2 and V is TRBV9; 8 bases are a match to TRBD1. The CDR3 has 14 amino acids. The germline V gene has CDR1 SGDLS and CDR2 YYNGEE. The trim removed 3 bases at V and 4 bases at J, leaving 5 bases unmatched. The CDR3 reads CASSAGQGSYGYTF. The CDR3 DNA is TGTGCCAGCAGCGCTGGACAGGGTTCCTATGGCTACACCTTC.

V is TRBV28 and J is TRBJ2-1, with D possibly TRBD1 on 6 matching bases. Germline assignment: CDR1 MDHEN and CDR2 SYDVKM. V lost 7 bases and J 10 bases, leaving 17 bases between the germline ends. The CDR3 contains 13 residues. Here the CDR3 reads CASTDTPGQEQFF. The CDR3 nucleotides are TGTGCCAGCACCGATACCCCCGGACAGGAGCAGTTCTTC.

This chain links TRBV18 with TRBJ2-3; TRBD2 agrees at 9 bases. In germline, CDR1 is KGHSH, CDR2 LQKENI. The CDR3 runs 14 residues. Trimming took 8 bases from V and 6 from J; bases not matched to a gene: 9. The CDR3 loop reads CASGSSGVLDTQYF. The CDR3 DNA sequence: TGTGCCAGCGGATCTAGCGGGGTTCTCGATACGCAGTATTTT. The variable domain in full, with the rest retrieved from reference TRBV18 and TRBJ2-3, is NAGVMQNPRHLVRRRGQEARLRCSPMKGHSHVYWYRQLPEEGLKFMVYLQKENIIDESGMPKERFSAEFPKEGPSILRIQQVVRGDSAAYFCASGSSGVLDTQYFGPGTRLTVL.

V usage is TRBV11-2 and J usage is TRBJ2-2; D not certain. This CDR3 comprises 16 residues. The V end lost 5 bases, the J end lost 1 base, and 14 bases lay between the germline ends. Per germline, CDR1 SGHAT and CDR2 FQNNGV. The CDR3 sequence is CASSPFRRRNTGELFF. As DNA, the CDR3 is TGTGCCAGCAGCCCCTTCAGGCGAAGGAACACCGGGGAGCTGTTTTTT.

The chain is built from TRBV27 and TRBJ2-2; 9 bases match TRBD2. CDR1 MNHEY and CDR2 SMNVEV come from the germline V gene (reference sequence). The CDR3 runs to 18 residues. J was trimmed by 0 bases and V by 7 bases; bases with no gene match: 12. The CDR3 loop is CASKARLAGLANTGELFF. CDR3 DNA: TGTGCCAGCAAGGCGCGGCTAGCGGGGCTTGCGAACACCGGGGAGCTGTTTTTT.

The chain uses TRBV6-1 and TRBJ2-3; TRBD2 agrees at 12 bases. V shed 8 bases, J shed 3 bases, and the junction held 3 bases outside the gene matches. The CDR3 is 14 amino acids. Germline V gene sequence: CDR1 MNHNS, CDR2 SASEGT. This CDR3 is CASLAGGPTDTQYF. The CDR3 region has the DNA TGTGCCAGCCTAGCGGGAGGGCCTACAGATACGCAGTATTTT.

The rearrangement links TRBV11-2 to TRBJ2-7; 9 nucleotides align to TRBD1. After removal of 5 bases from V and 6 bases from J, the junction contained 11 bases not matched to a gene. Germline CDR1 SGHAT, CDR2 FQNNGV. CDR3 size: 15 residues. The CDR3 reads CASSPPTGGFLEQYF. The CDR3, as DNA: TGTGCCAGCAGCCCCCCGACAGGGGGTTTCCTCGAGCAGTACTTC. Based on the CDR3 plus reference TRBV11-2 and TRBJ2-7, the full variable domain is EAGVAQSPRYKIIEKRQSVAFWCNPISGHATLYWYQQILGQGPKLLIQFQNNGVVDDSQLPKDRFSAERLKGVDSTLKIQPAKLEDSAVYLCASSPPTGGFLEQYFGPGTRLTVT.

CDR3 amino acids: CSVRDRGSAEKLFF. The CDR3 bases are TGCAGCGTTAGAGACAGGGGTTCGGCTGAAAAACTGTTTTTT. The genes are TRBV29-1 and TRBJ1-4; the match to TRBD1 covers 8 bases. Germline trimming cut 5 bases from V and 7 bases from J; bases unmatched to any gene: 9. The CDR3 consists of 14 residues. Germline V CDR1 and CDR2: SQVTM, ANQGSEA.

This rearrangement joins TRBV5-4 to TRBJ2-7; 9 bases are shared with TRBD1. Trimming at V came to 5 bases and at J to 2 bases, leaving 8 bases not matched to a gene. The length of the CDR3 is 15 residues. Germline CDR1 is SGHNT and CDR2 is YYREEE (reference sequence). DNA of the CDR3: TGTGCCAGCAGTGTGGGGGACAGGGATGCCTACGAGCAGTACTTC. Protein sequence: CASSVGDRDAYEQYF.

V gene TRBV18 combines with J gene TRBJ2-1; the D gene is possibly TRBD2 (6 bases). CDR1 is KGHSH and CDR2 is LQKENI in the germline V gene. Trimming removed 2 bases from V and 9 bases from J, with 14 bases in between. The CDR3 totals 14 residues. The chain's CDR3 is CASSPGGVGGEQFF. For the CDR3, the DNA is TGTGCCAGCTCACCAGGAGGGGTGGGCGGTGAGCAGTTCTTC.

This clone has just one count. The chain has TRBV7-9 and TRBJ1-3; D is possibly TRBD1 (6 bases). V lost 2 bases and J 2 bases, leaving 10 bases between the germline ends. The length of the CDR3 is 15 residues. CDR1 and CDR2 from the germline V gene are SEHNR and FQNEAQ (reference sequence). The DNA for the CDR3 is TGTGCCAGCAGCTTACCGGGGGCGACTGGAAACACCATATATTTT. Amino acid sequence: CASSLPGATGNTIYF.

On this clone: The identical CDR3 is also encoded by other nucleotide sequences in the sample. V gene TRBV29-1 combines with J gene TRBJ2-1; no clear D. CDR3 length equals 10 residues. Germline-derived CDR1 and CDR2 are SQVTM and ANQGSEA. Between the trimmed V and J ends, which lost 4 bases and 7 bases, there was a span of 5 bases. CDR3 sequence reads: CSVANNEQFF. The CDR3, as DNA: TGCAGCGTTGCCAATAATGAGCAGTTCTTC.

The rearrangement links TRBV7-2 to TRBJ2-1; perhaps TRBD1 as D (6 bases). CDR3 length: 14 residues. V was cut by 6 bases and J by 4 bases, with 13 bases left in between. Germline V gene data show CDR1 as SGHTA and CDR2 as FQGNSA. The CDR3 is CASSSSGVYNEQFF. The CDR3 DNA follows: TGTGCCAGCAGTTCGTCAGGGGTTTACAATGAGCAGTTCTTC.